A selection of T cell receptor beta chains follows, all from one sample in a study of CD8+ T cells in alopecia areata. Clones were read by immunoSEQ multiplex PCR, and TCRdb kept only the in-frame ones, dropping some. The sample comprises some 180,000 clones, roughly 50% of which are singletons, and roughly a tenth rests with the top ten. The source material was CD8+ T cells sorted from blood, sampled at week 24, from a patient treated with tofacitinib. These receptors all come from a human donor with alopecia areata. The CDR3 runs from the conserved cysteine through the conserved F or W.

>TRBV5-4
CASRLEQGSYEQYF
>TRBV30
CACSGYRGGNTEAFF
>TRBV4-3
CASSQAPFDRTSTDTQYF
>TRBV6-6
CASSTGEAGELFF
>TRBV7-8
CASSLGRQGSVGQPQHF
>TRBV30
CAKTRDSNQPQHF
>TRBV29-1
CSVNRVGRTEAFF
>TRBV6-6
CASSSGGTKDTQYF
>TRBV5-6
CASSFQSSYEQYF
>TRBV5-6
CASSFADGLGQPQHF
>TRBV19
CASGYEKLFF
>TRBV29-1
CSVVGGTGELFF
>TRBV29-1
CSVVKTDRTYEQYF
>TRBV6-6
CASTFGEKLFF
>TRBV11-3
CASSSQYKTSGSNEQFF
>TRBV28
CASSRDSDARNTQYF
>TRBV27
CASSSSLRGSADTQYF
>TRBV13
CASSFGGLSYEQYF
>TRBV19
CASSMALGGGHAGELFF
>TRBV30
CAWSLGQGKEKLFF
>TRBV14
CASSVRGVSPLHF
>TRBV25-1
CASSGADTQYF
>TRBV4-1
CASSQAVHQPQHF
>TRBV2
CASSVNGGGGTDTQYF
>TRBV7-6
CASSPQGARGYTF
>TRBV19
CASTPRDRAYNEQFF
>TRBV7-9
CASSLRLNTEAFF
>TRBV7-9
CASSLRPTSTDTQYF
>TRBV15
CATSRSRTALGEKLFF
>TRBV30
CAWGNTGELFF
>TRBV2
CASSGVDSVTDTQYF
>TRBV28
CASRGGTDTQYF
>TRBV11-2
CASSLDTGTSTIEQFF
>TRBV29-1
CSVTSIQETQYF
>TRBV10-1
CASSDSYEQYF
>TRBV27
CASSFYPHYEQYF
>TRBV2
CASRVRNYNEQFF
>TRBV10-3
CAISGNGLVEQYF
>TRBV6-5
CASSYSTGGAGDIQYF
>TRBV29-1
CSVETGNSYEQYF
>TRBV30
CAWFGYGYTF
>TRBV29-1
CSVEDPIPGEVYGYTF
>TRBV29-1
CSAWLNYGYTF
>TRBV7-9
CASSAQGMGHYNEQFF